The next 3 T cell receptor beta chains were all read from a single sample in a study of cytomegalovirus exposure and HLA in healthy donors. The study ran its PCR with 60 Vbeta and 13 Jbeta primers. Repertoires were generated with immunoSEQ multiplex PCR, while TCRdb's copy carries only in-frame clones and drops some. The table includes about 150,000 clones, around 82% detected once. The sequenced sample was PBMCs. The receptors originated from a middle-aged woman in good health and CMV-seropositive.

The V call is TRBV6-1, the J call TRBJ2-5; perhaps TRBD2 as D (6 bases). The V gene lost 4 bases and the J gene lost 7 bases, with 28 bases spanning the gap. Germline V lookup: CDR1 MNHNS, CDR2 SASEGT. CDR3 size: 18 residues. The CDR3 DNA is TGTGCCAGCAGTGGCCTGGGACTTCGGGACTCCCAAGTCGGGACCCAGTACTTC. Its translation: CASSGLGLRDSQVGTQYF.

The table lists this clone with a count of one. V and J are TRBV2 and TRBJ1-6; D call uncertain. CDR3 length: 14 amino acids. The germline V gene encodes CDR1 SNHLY and CDR2 FYNNEI. V was pared by 6 bases and J by 7 bases, with 13 bases between. CDR3: CASRFGMQNSPLHF. In DNA, the CDR3 is TGTGCCAGCAGATTCGGGATGCAAAATTCACCCCTCCACTTT.

The V and J genes are TRBV5-1 and TRBJ2-3; D unresolved. The CDR3 totals 13 residues. Germline loops: CDR1 SGHRS, CDR2 YFSETQ. V shed 3 bases and J shed 5 bases, with 10 bases lying between them. CDR3 loop: CASSSQQVDTQYF. DNA for the CDR3: TGCGCCAGCAGCTCTCAGCAGGTAGATACGCAGTATTTT.